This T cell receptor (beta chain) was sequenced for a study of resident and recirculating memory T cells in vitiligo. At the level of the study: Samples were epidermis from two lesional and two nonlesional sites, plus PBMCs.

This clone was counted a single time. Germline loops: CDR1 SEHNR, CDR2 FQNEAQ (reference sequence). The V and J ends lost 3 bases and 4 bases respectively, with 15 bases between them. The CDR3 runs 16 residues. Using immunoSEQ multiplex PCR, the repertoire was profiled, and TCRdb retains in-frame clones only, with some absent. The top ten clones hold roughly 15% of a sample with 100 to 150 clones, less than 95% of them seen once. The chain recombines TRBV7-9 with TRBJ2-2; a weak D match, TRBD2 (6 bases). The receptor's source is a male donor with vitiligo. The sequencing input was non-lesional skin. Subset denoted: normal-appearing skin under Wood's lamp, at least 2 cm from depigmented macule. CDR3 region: CASSLGGSGLTGELFF. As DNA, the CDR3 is TGTGCCAGCAGCTTGGGAGGTTCAGGGCTCACCGGGGAGCTGTTTTTT.